Listed below are T cell receptor beta chains from one sample, sequenced in a study of vaccination effects on CD4 cells after COVID-19. Their antigens are not known. Sequencing was performed with immunoSEQ multiplex PCR; in TCRdb, only in-frame clones are kept and a portion is missing. The sample records more than 20,000 clones, approximately 70% being singletons. The sequences come from CD4+ T cells from PBMCs cultured with SARS-CoV-2 spike peptides, collected before COVID-19 vaccination. Receptors originate from a human donor who had a prior SARS-CoV-2 infection. Each CDR3 is given with its conserved first and last residue. A D gene is named only where the DNA matches it firmly. Only some rows state a clone size, as once, few, many or a class for expanded clones.

D gene	V gene	clone size	J gene	CDR3 DNA	CDR3 protein
-	TRBV6-5	-	TRBJ2-1	TGTGCCAGCAAACGACTGGGAATGGAACAGTTCTTC	CASKRLGMEQFF
TRBD1	TRBV6-1	-	TRBJ2-7	TGTGCCAGCAGTGAAGGGGCAGGGGGCGCATACGAGCAGTACTTC	CASSEGAGGAYEQYF
TRBD1	TRBV30	-	TRBJ2-2	TGTGCCTGGAGTGACGGACAGGGCTACACCGGGGAGCTGTTTTTT	CAWSDGQGYTGELFF
-	TRBV3-1/TRBV3-2	few	TRBJ1-4	TGTGCCAGCAGCCAAGGAAGGCAAAGGCTGTTTTTT	CASSQGRQRLFF
TRBD1	TRBV14	-	TRBJ2-7	TGTGCCAGCAGCCAAGTTCACAGGGGGCCCTACGAGCAGTACTTC	CASSQVHRGPYEQYF
TRBD1	TRBV7-6	-	TRBJ2-5	TGTGCCAGCAGCTCCCAAGGGGGCCAAAGAGAGACCCAGTACTTC	CASSSQGGQRETQYF
-	TRBV11-2	-	TRBJ2-5	TGTGCCAGCAGCTTACCGGGGGCCGGAGAGACCCAGTACTTC	CASSLPGAGETQYF
-	TRBV11-1	-	TRBJ2-2	TGTGCCAGCAGCTTATTTAAAACAGGACTCACCGGGGAGCTGTTTTTT	CASSLFKTGLTGELFF
TRBD1	TRBV5-4	-	TRBJ1-6	TGTGCCAGCAGCTCAGGGGACAGGGTCGGGAATTCACCCCTCCACTTT	CASSSGDRVGNSPLHF
TRBD1	TRBV11-2	-	TRBJ1-1	TGTGCCAGCAGCCATATACAGGGGGCCCGGACAGCTTTCTTT	CASSHIQGARTAFF
TRBD2	TRBV9	-	TRBJ2-3	TGTGCCAGCAGCGAAAACCCGGGAGGGCCCGATACGCAGTATTTT	CASSENPGGPDTQYF
-	TRBV18	-	TRBJ2-1	TGTGCCAGCTCACCACGGGGCTCTTCGATCTACAATGAGCAGTTCTTC	CASSPRGSSIYNEQFF
-	TRBV15	few	TRBJ1-1	TGTGCCACCAGCAGAGATATTTGGGAGGTTGAATACTTT	CATSRDIWEVEYF
TRBD2	TRBV28	-	TRBJ2-7	TGTGCCAGCAGTTACGCTGGGGGGGGGTACGCCTACGAGCAGTACTTC	CASSYAGGGYAYEQYF
-	TRBV5-1	-	TRBJ2-5	TGCGCCAGCAGCTTGGATCTTTACCAAGAGACCCAGTACTTC	CASSLDLYQETQYF
TRBD2	TRBV5-1	-	TRBJ2-7	TGCGCCAGCAGCACACTCGCAAGGACTAGCTCCTACGAGCAGTACTTC	CASSTLARTSSYEQYF
-	TRBV5-4	few	TRBJ1-1	TGTGCCAGCAGCTTCCAGCAGGGTTGGGGGGACACTGAAGCTTTCTTT	CASSFQQGWGDTEAFF
-	TRBV4-1	-	TRBJ1-1	TGCGCCAGCAGCCAATGGGGGAGGATGAACACTGAAGCTTTCTTT	CASSQWGRMNTEAFF
TRBD2	TRBV18	-	TRBJ2-5	TGTGCCAGCTCACTGGGACTAGATTCTCGGGAGACCCAGTACTTC	CASSLGLDSRETQYF
-	TRBV24-1	-	TRBJ2-1	TGTGCCACCAGTAGTAGGGGCGGGCAGTTCTTC	CATSSRGGQFF
-	TRBV30	-	TRBJ1-5	TGTGCCTGGAGTGCAAGAAGTTATCAGCCCCAGCATTTT	CAWSARSYQPQHF
-	TRBV15	-	TRBJ1-2	TGTGCCACCAGCAGAGATGGTAGGGGCTCTAACTATGGCTACACCTTC	CATSRDGRGSNYGYTF
TRBD1	TRBV5-5	few	TRBJ2-7	TGTGCCAGCAGCTTGTCGCTCCCCGACAGGGGCTACTACGAGCAGTACTTC	CASSLSLPDRGYYEQYF
-	TRBV5-1	-	TRBJ1-6	TGCGCCAGCAGCTTATCAGGGCCCGGTTCACCCCTCCACTTT	CASSLSGPGSPLHF
-	TRBV11-2	few	TRBJ1-3	TGTGCCAGCAGCTTAACCTCGTGGGGGAGTGGAAACACCATATATTTT	CASSLTSWGSGNTIYF
TRBD1	TRBV6-6	-	TRBJ1-6	TGTGCCAGCAGAGACCCAGGGGGGAATAATTCACCCCTCCACTTT	CASRDPGGNNSPLHF
-	TRBV9	-	TRBJ2-2	TGTGCCAGCAGCGCCGGTCCCTTCAACACCGGGGAGCTGTTTTTT	CASSAGPFNTGELFF
TRBD2	TRBV10-3	-	TRBJ2-7	TGTGCCATCAGTGAGTCGAATAGCGGGGGCCTTTTTGAGCAGTACTTC	CAISESNSGGLFEQYF
-	TRBV12-3/TRBV12-4	-	TRBJ1-1	TGTGCCAGCAGTGCCCGGGAGCATGAAGCTTTCTTT	CASSAREHEAFF
-	TRBV7-9	-	TRBJ2-2	TGTGCCAGCAGCTTTGGGGGCCACGGGGAGCTGTTTTTT	CASSFGGHGELFF
TRBD2	TRBV5-1	-	TRBJ2-5	TGCGCCAGCAGCCCTAGCGGCCTCCAAGAGACCCAGTACTTC	CASSPSGLQETQYF
TRBD1	TRBV13	-	TRBJ2-1	TGTGCCAGCAGCTTTTCGGCCACAGGGGGTTCCTACAATGAGCAGTTCTTC	CASSFSATGGSYNEQFF
-	TRBV7-9	few	TRBJ2-1	TGTGCCAGCAGCCACGGGACGCCCTACAATGAGCAGTTCTTC	CASSHGTPYNEQFF
-	TRBV7-2	-	TRBJ2-7	TGTGCCAGCAGCTTATCGGCCGTCTACGAGCAGTACTTC	CASSLSAVYEQYF
-	TRBV5-4	once	TRBJ2-3	TGTGCCAGCGCGCCTTTGGAAGATACGCAGTATTTT	CASAPLEDTQYF
-	TRBV15	-	TRBJ2-2	TGTGCCACCAGCACCGGGCGTTGGGCCGGGGAGCTGTTTTTT	CATSTGRWAGELFF
-	TRBV19	-	TRBJ1-1	TGTGCCAGTAGTATAGTCGGGAGGAACACTGAAGCTTTCTTT	CASSIVGRNTEAFF
-	TRBV7-6	-	TRBJ2-1	TGTGCCAGCAGCTTAGTGAACGGGGCCTTGGATGAGCAGTTCTTC	CASSLVNGALDEQFF